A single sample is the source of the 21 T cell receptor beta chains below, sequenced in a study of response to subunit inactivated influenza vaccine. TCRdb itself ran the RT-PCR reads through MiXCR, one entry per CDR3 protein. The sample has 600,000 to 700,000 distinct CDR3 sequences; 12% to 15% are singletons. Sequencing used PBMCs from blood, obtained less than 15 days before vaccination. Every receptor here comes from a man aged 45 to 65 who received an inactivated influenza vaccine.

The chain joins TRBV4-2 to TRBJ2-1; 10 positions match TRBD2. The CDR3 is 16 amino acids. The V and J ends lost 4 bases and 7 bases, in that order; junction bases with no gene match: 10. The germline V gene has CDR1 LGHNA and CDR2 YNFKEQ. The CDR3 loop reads CASSRLLAGQLNEQFF. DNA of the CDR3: TGTGCCAGCAGCCGGCTACTAGCGGGACAGTTAAATGAGCAGTTCTTC.

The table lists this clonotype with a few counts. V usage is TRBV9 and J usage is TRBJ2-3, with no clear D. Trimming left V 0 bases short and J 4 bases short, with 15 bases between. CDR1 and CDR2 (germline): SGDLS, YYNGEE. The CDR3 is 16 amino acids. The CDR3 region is CASSVDTGEIADTQYF. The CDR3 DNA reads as TGTGCCAGCAGCGTAGATACCGGTGAGATTGCAGATACGCAGTATTTT.

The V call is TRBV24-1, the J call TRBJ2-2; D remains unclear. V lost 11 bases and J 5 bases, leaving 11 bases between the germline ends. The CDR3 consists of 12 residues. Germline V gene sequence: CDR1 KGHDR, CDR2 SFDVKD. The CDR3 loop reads CASSGETGELFF. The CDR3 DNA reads TGTGCCAGTTCTGGGGAAACCGGGGAGCTGTTTTTT.

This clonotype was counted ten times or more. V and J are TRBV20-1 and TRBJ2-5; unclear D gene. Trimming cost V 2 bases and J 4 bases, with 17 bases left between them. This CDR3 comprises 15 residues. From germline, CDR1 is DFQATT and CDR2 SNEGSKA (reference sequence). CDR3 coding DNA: TGCAGTGCTAGATCTCGTCGCGGCGCCCCAGAGACCCAGTACTTC. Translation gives CSARSRRGAPETQYF.

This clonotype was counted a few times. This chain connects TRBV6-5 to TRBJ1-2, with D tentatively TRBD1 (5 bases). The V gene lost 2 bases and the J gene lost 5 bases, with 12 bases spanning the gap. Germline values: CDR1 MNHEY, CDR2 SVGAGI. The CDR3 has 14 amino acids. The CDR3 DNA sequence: TGTGCCAGCAGTTACGGGGGGTTACGGTATGGCTACACCTTC. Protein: CASSYGGLRYGYTF.

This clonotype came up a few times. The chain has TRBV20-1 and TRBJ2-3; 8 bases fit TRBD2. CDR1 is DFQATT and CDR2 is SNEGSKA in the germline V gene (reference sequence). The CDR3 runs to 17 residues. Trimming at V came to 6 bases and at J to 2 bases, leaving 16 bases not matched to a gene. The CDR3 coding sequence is TGCAGTGCCGTCCTTTTAATTGGCGGGAGGCACACAGATACGCAGTATTTT. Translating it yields CSAVLLIGGRHTDTQYF.

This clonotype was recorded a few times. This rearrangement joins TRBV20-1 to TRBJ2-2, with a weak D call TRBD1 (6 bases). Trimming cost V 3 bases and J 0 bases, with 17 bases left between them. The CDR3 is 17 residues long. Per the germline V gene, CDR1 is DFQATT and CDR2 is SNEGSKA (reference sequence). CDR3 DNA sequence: TGCAGTGCTAGGTCTTATCGGGACATCTCGAACACCGGGGAGCTGTTTTTT. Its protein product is CSARSYRDISNTGELFF.

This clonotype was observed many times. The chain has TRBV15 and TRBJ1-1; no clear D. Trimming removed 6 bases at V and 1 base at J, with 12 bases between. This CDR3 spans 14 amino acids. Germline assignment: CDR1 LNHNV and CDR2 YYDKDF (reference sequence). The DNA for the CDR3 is TGTGCCACCAGGACTGCAGAGTGGAACACTGAAGCTTTCTTT. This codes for CATRTAEWNTEAFF. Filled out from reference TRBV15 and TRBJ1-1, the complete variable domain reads DAMVIQNPRYQVTQFGKPVTLSCSQTLNHNVMYWYQQKSSQAPKLLFHYYDKDFNNEADTPDNFQSRRPNTSFCFLDIRSPGLGDTAMYLCATRTAEWNTEAFFGQGTRLTVV.

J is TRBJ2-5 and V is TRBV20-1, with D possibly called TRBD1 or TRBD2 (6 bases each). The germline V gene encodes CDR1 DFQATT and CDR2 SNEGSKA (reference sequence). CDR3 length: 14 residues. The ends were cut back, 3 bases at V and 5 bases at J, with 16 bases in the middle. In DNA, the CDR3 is TGCAGTGCTAGTGGAAGGGGGAGGTCCGAGACCCAGTACTTC. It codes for CSASGRGRSETQYF.

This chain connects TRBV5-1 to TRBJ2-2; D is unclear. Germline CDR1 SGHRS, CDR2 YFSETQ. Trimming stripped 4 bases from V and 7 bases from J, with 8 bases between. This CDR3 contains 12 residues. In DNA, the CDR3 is TGCGCCAGCAGCGAATCTTTCGGGGAGCTGTTTTTT. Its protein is CASSESFGELFF.

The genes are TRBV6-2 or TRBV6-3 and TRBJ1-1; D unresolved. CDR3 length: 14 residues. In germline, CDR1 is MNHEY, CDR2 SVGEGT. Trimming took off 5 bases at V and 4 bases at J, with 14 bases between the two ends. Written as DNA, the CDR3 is TGTGCCAGCAGTCTTCATCAAGGGCGCACTGAAGCTTTCTTT. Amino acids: CASSLHQGRTEAFF.

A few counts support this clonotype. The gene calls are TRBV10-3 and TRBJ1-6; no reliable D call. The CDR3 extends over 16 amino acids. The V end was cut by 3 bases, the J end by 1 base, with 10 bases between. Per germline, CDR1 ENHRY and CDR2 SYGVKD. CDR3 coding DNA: TGTGCCATCAGTGACCCAACAAGATCCTATAATTCACCCCTCCACTTT. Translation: CAISDPTRSYNSPLHF.

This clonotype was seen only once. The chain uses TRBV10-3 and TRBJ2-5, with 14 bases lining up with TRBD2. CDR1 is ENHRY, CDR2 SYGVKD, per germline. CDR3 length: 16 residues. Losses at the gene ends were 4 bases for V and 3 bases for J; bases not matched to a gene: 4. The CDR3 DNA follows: TGTGCCATCAGTGGACCGGGACTAGCGGGAGAAGAGACCCAGTACTTC. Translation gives CAISGPGLAGEETQYF.

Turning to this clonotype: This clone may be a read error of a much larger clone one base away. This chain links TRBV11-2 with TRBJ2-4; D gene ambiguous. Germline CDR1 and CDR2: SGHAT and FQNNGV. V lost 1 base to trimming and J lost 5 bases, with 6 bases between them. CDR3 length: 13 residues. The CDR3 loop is CASSLGVQNIQYF. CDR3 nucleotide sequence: TGTGCCAGCAGCTTAGGCGTCCAAAACATTCAGTACTTC. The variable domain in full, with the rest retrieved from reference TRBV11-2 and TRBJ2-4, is EAGVAQSPRYKIIEKRQSVAFWCNPISGHATLYWYQQILGQGPKLLIQFQNNGVVDDSQLPKDRFSAERLKGVDSTLKIQPAKLEDSAVYLCASSLGVQNIQYFGAGTRLSVL.

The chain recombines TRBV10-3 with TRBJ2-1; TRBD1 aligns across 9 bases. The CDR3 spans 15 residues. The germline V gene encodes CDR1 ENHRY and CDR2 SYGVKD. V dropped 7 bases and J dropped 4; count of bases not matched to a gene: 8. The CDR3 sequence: CAITHGQGLYNEQFF. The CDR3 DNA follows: TGTGCCATCACCCATGGACAGGGGCTATACAATGAGCAGTTCTTC.

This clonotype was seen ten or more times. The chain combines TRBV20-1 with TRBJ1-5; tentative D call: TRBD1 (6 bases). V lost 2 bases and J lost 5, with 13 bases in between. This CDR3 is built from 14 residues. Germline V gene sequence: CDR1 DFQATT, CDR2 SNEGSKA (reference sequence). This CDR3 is CSARPHRDYQPQHF. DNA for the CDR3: TGCAGTGCTAGACCACACAGGGACTATCAGCCCCAGCATTTT.

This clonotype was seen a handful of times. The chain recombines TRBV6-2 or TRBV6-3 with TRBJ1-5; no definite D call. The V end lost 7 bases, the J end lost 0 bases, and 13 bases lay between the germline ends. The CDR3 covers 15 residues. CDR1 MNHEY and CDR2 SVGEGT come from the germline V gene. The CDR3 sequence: CASTYSISSNQPQHF. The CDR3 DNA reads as TGTGCCAGCACCTACTCCATATCTAGCAATCAGCCCCAGCATTTT.

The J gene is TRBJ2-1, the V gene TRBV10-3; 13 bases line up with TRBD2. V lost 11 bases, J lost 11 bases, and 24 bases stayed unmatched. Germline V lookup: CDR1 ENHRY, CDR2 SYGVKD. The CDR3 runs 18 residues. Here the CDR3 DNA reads TGTGCCTTGCACGTGGGGACTAGCGGGACCTCGGGCAATTTTAAGCAGTTCTTC. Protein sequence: CALHVGTSGTSGNFKQFF.

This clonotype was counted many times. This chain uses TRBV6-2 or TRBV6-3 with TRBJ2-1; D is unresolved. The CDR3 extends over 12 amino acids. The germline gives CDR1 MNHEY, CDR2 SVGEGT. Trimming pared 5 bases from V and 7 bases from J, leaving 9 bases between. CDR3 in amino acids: CASSLRSNEQFF. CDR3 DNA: TGTGCCAGCAGTCTCCGATCGAATGAGCAGTTCTTC.

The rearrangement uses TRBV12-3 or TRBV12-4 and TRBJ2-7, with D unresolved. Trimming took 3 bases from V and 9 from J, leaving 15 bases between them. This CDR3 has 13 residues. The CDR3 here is CASSFNTQVGQYF. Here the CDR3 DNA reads TGTGCCAGCAGTTTTAACACTCAGGTTGGGCAGTACTTC.

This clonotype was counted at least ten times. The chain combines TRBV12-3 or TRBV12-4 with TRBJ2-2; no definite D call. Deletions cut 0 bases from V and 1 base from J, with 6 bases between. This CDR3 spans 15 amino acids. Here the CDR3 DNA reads TGTGCCAGCAGTTTAGCGCCCCTGAACACCGGGGAGCTGTTTTTT. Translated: CASSLAPLNTGELFF.